Listed here are 30 T cell receptor beta chains from one sample, sequenced in a study of T-cell reconstitution after alpha-beta-depleted transplantation in children. Molecular barcoding with unique molecular identifiers was used for the TCRbeta library. TCRdb re-called the PCR reads with MiXCR, one entry per CDR3 protein. This table holds 7,000 or so distinct CDR3 sequences, around 10% found once. The sequencing used PBMCs, mostly from graft donor cells, collected 180 days after TCRalphabeta/CD19-depleted stem cell transplant. Every receptor here comes from a child younger than two who had a stem cell transplant for acute myeloid leukemia, so the T cells may come from the graft donor.

This clonotype is judged medium-sized (0.01 to 0.1%). This CDR3 reads CASSVSGTGGEQYF. For the CDR3, the DNA is TGTGCCAGCAGTGTTTCCGGGACAGGGGGCGAGCAGTACTTC. The V call is TRBV25-1, the J call TRBJ2-7, with 11 bases fitting TRBD1. The CDR3 runs to 14 residues. CDR1 MGHDK and CDR2 SYGVNS come from the germline V gene. J lost 6 bases, V lost 4 bases, and 5 bases had no gene match.

In this sample, this clonotype is medium-sized (0.01 to 0.1%). The chain links TRBV7-9 to TRBJ2-5; D may be TRBD2 (5 bases). The V gene's germline CDR1 is SEHNR and CDR2 FQNEAQ (reference sequence). Deletions cut 7 bases from V and 1 base from J, with 16 bases between. The CDR3 consists of 15 residues. As DNA, the CDR3 is TGTGCCAGCATCCCCACCCGGGGAACCCAAGAGACCCAGTACTTC. As protein: CASIPTRGTQETQYF.

This clonotype is deemed medium-sized. The genes are TRBV7-3 and TRBJ1-1, with 7 bases matching TRBD1. The CDR3 contains 14 residues. Germline values: CDR1 SGHTA, CDR2 FQGTGA. V dropped 5 bases and J dropped 4; count of bases not matched to a gene: 7. CDR3 loop: CASSGTGVGTEAFF. The CDR3 DNA sequence: TGTGCCAGCAGCGGAACAGGGGTGGGCACTGAAGCTTTCTTT.

This clonotype was seen repeatedly, ten times or more. The V gene is TRBV18, the J gene TRBJ2-7; TRBD1 might be the D (5 bases). Per germline, CDR1 KGHSH and CDR2 LQKENI. CDR3 length: 15 amino acids. V was clipped by 2 bases and J by 7 bases, with 18 bases between them. The CDR3 reads CASSPSTESSIEQYF. In nucleotides, the CDR3 is TGTGCCAGCTCACCATCGACAGAGTCCTCTATAGAGCAGTACTTC. Full variable domain (outside the CDR3, taken from reference TRBV18 and TRBJ2-7): NAGVMQNPRHLVRRRGQEARLRCSPMKGHSHVYWYRQLPEEGLKFMVYLQKENIIDESGMPKERFSAEFPKEGPSILRIQQVVRGDSAAYFCASSPSTESSIEQYFGPGTRLTVT.

This clonotype came up many times. The final CDR3 position lacks the conserved phenylalanine or tryptophan, pointing to a likely read error. This chain links TRBV5-6 with TRBJ2-5, with a weak D call TRBD2 (5 bases). This CDR3 region has 11 residues. Germline lookup yields CDR1 SGHDT and CDR2 YYEEEE. V lost 2 bases, J lost 10 bases, and 9 bases lay in between. The CDR3 DNA is TGTGCCAGCAGCTTAAAGGGAGTCCAGTACCTC. Translation gives CASSLKGVQYL.

There are many counts of this clonotype. This chain connects TRBV4-3 to TRBJ2-1, with TRBD2 matching over 11 bases. Germline V CDR1 and CDR2: LGHNA, YSLEER. The CDR3 length is 15 residues. The junction had 4 bases not matched to a gene; V was cut back by 1 base and J by 8 bases. For the CDR3, the DNA is TGCGCCAGCAGCCAAGTGATAGCGGGAGGGTATGAGCAGTTCTTC. Its protein product is CASSQVIAGGYEQFF.

This clonotype ranks as medium-sized. The chain combines TRBV3-1 with TRBJ2-5; 8 bases agree with TRBD2. The V and J ends lost 2 bases and 3 bases, in that order; junction bases with no gene match: 2. The CDR3 runs to 14 residues. Germline CDR1 is LGHDT and CDR2 is YNNKEL (reference sequence). The CDR3 region has the DNA TGTGCCAGCAGCCAATTTAGCGGGAAAGAGACCCAGTACTTC. It encodes CASSQFSGKETQYF.

The chain combines TRBV7-2 with TRBJ2-3, with 13 bases aligning to TRBD2. Germline V gives CDR1 SGHTA, CDR2 FQGNSA. This CDR3 has 15 residues. The J segment lost 5 bases and the V segment lost 3 bases, leaving 2 bases of the junction unmatched. The CDR3: CASSFTSGGGDTQYF. CDR3 nucleotide sequence: TGTGCCAGCAGCTTTACTAGCGGGGGGGGAGATACGCAGTATTTT. The full variable domain, completed using reference TRBV7-2 and TRBJ2-3, is GAGVSQSPSNKVTEKGKDVELRCDPISGHTALYWYRQSLGQGLEFLIYFQGNSAPDKSGLPSDRFSAERTGGSVSTLTIQRTQQEDSAVYLCASSFTSGGGDTQYFGPGTRLTVL.

V usage is TRBV4-3 and J usage is TRBJ2-7; D uncertain. The CDR3 runs 13 residues. Germline CDR1 is LGHNA and CDR2 is YSLEER. Trimming took off 0 bases at V and 3 bases at J, with 6 bases between the two ends. CDR3 sequence reads: CASSQDHGYEQYF. CDR3 nucleotide sequence: TGCGCCAGCAGCCAAGATCACGGCTACGAGCAGTACTTC.

This clonotype is hyperexpanded (1% or more). The rearrangement uses TRBV29-1 and TRBJ2-3; no clear D. This CDR3 region has 14 residues. From germline, CDR1 is SQVTM and CDR2 ANQGSEA. V was clipped by 6 bases and J by 5 bases, with 18 bases between them. The CDR3 nucleotides are TGCAGCGTGCCCCGGGCCCCCGTGGGAGATACGCAGTATTTT. Its translation: CSVPRAPVGDTQYF.

This clonotype was observed at least ten times. The V call is TRBV28, the J call TRBJ2-5; 9 positions match TRBD1. This CDR3 comprises 15 residues. Germline CDR1 and CDR2: MDHEN and SYDVKM. V was pared by 5 bases and J by 5 bases, with 9 bases of the junction left unmatched. For the CDR3, the DNA is TGTGCCAGCAGTCCGTGGACAGGGGTAGCGGAGACCCAGTACTTC. Translating it yields CASSPWTGVAETQYF.

This clonotype was found many times. The chain couples TRBV20-1 to TRBJ2-3; 11 bases align to TRBD2. Unmatched junction bases numbered 5, after V lost 6 bases and J lost 0 bases. The CDR3 covers 15 residues. The germline V gene has CDR1 DFQATT and CDR2 SNEGSKA (reference sequence). The CDR3 DNA follows: TGCAGTGCAAGTAGCGGGAGGGCTAGCACAGATACGCAGTATTTT. Translating gives CSASSGRASTDTQYF.

This clonotype is large. The chain links TRBV5-4 to TRBJ2-1; 8 bases match TRBD2. Germline assignment: CDR1 SGHNT and CDR2 YYREEE (reference sequence). V shed 0 bases and J 0 bases; nucleotides not matched to a gene: 8. CDR3 length equals 18 residues. DNA of the CDR3: TGTGCCAGCAGCTTGGGGTTTAGCGGGGTAAGCTCCTACAATGAGCAGTTCTTC. This translates into CASSLGFSGVSSYNEQFF. The variable domain in full, with the rest retrieved from reference TRBV5-4 and TRBJ2-1, is ETGVTQSPTHLIKTRGQQVTLRCSSQSGHNTVSWYQQALGQGPQFIFQYYREEENGRGNFPPRFSGLQFPNYSSELNVNALELDDSALYLCASSLGFSGVSSYNEQFFGPGTRLTVL.

This clonotype has a count of ten or more. This chain's CDR3 is CASSLLGTWVGEKLFF. The CDR3 coding sequence is TGTGCCAGCAGTCTCTTGGGGACGTGGGTTGGCGAAAAACTGTTTTTT. V usage is TRBV12-3 or TRBV12-4 and J usage is TRBJ1-4; tentative D call: TRBD1 (5 bases). The CDR3 runs 16 residues. The ends were cut back, 5 bases at V and 8 bases at J, with 21 bases in the middle.

This clonotype was seen repeatedly, ten times or more. The genes are TRBV5-1 and TRBJ2-5, with TRBD2 matching 10 bases. V shed 3 bases and J 0 bases; nucleotides not matched to a gene: 2. Germline assignment: CDR1 SGHRS and CDR2 YFSETQ. This CDR3 spans 15 amino acids. CDR3 amino acids: CASSSLAGDQETQYF. The DNA for the CDR3 is TGCGCCAGCAGCTCCCTAGCGGGAGACCAAGAGACCCAGTACTTC.

This clonotype occurred many times. The rearrangement uses TRBV28 and TRBJ2-7; D is possibly TRBD1 (5 bases). The CDR3 contains 11 residues. V was cut by 8 bases and J by 6 bases, with 11 bases left in between. Germline loops: CDR1 MDHEN, CDR2 SYDVKM. CDR3 DNA sequence: TGTGCCAGCCAAGGCAGGGTCGAGCAGTACTTC. It yields the protein CASQGRVEQYF.

As to this clonotype: Since a much larger clone is just one base distant, this may be a read error. The J gene is TRBJ2-2, the V gene TRBV5-1; D call uncertain. Germline assignment: CDR1 SGHRS and CDR2 YFSETQ. This CDR3 is built from 12 residues. CDR3 sequence (DNA): TGCGCCACCAGCTTTAACACCGGGGAGCTGTTTTTT. Protein product: CATSFNTGELFF.

Many counts were recorded for this clonotype. The genes are TRBV7-2 and TRBJ2-5, with D perhaps assigned TRBD1 or TRBD2 (6 bases each). The CDR3 totals 14 residues. The V gene's germline CDR1 is SGHTA and CDR2 FQGNSA. Between the trimmed V and J ends, which lost 1 base and 4 bases, there was a span of 10 bases. CDR3 DNA: TGTGCCAGCAGCTTAGGGGGGGCCACAGAGACCCAGTACTTC. It is translated as CASSLGGATETQYF.

The chain has TRBV11-2 and TRBJ2-7; 9 bases are shared with TRBD1. CDR1 is SGHAT and CDR2 is FQNNGV in the germline V gene. V lost 5 bases and J lost 0; bases outside the gene matches: 5. The CDR3 sequence is 15 residues long. The CDR3 spells CASSANRGRSYEQYF. CDR3 in DNA: TGTGCCAGCAGCGCCAACAGGGGGCGCTCCTACGAGCAGTACTTC.

This clonotype was observed many times. This chain links TRBV3-1 with TRBJ2-1; TRBD2 matches 14 bases. Germline loops: CDR1 LGHDT, CDR2 YNNKEL (reference sequence). The CDR3 extends over 18 amino acids. J gave up 1 base and V 7 bases, and 9 bases lay outside the gene matches. CDR3 in amino acids: CASTPGLAGAPSYNEQFF. In nucleotides, the CDR3 is TGTGCCAGCACACCGGGACTAGCGGGAGCGCCTTCCTACAATGAGCAGTTCTTC.

This rearrangement joins TRBV20-1 to TRBJ2-4; 11 bases map to TRBD1. Germline CDR1 DFQATT, CDR2 SNEGSKA (reference sequence). This CDR3 contains 17 residues. After removal of 3 bases from V and 1 base from J, the junction contained 8 bases not matched to a gene. The CDR3 loop is CSASSLGQGAAKNIQYF. CDR3 DNA sequence: TGCAGTGCTAGTTCCCTAGGACAGGGGGCGGCCAAAAACATTCAGTACTTC.

In its sample, this clonotype is large. The gene calls are TRBV29-1 and TRBJ1-2; 7 nucleotides agree with TRBD1. Trimming cost V 5 bases and J 6 bases; bases outside gene matches: 9. The germline V gene encodes CDR1 SQVTM and CDR2 ANQGSEA. The CDR3 loop spans 13 amino acids. The CDR3, as DNA: TGCAGCGTTACGGTCCAGGGGGGAGATGGCTACACCTTC. Amino acid sequence: CSVTVQGGDGYTF.

By frequency in the sample, this clonotype is medium-sized. V is TRBV3-1 and J is TRBJ1-5; no clear D gene. Per the germline V gene, CDR1 is LGHDT and CDR2 is YNNKEL (reference sequence). The CDR3 has 12 residues. Deletions cut 1 base from V and 5 bases from J, with 3 bases between. The CDR3 here is CASSQGDQPQHF. For the CDR3, the DNA is TGTGCCAGCAGCCAAGGGGATCAGCCCCAGCATTTT.

This clonotype was counted many times. This chain connects TRBV14 to TRBJ1-1; D unresolved. V lost 5 bases and J 8 bases, leaving 15 bases between the germline ends. The CDR3 covers 13 residues. Germline V gene sequence: CDR1 SGHDN, CDR2 FVKESK. Here the CDR3 DNA reads TGTGCCAGCAGCAAGAGTCGGACGGGGGAAGCTTTCTTT. This gives the protein CASSKSRTGEAFF. Full variable domain (missing parts from reference TRBV14 and TRBJ1-1): EAGVTQFPSHSVIEKGQTVTLRCDPISGHDNLYWYRRVMGKEIKFLLHFVKESKQDESGMPNNRFLAERTGGTYSTLKVQPAELEDSGVYFCASSKSRTGEAFFGQGTRLTVV.

This clonotype was detected many times. The chain employs TRBV12-3 or TRBV12-4 and TRBJ2-1; D tentatively fits TRBD1 or TRBD2 (5 bases each). CDR3 length: 14 residues. V lost 7 bases and J 2 bases, leaving 12 bases between the germline ends. This chain's CDR3 is CASTPGSPYNEQFF. The DNA of the CDR3 is TGTGCCAGCACCCCAGGGAGCCCCTACAATGAGCAGTTCTTC.

On this clonotype itself: This may be a read error: a much more frequent sequence differs by one nucleotide. The chain recombines TRBV6-2 or TRBV6-3 with TRBJ1-1; unclear D gene. CDR3 size: 14 residues. Germline CDR1 reads MNHEY; CDR2 reads SVGEGT. Trimming took 8 bases from V and 2 from J, leaving 15 bases between them. CDR3 DNA: TGTGCCAGCCGAAGCCCATCAATAAACACTGAAGCTTTCTTT. As protein: CASRSPSINTEAFF.

This clonotype was seen many times. The rearrangement links TRBV20-1 to TRBJ2-1, with TRBD2 matching 8 bases. V dropped 2 bases and J dropped 0; count of bases not matched to a gene: 18. This CDR3 has 20 amino acids. CDR1 DFQATT and CDR2 SNEGSKA come from the germline V gene (reference sequence). CDR3 sequence reads: CSARQRESPHLRGSYNEQFF. The CDR3 DNA reads as TGCAGTGCTAGACAGCGGGAGTCTCCCCATTTAAGGGGCTCCTACAATGAGCAGTTCTTC.

Concerning this clonotype: Mismatch with germline at one junction end may stem from a read error. The gene calls are TRBV28 and TRBJ2-7; D not resolved. This CDR3 is built from 14 residues. Germline CDR1 reads MDHEN; CDR2 reads SYDVKM. CDR3 region: CASCLYPLRYEQHF. CDR3 DNA: TGTGCCAGCTGTTTATACCCACTTCGTTACGAGCAGCACTTC.

This clonotype showed up many times. V is TRBV4-1 and J is TRBJ2-5; perhaps TRBD2 as D (6 bases). The CDR3 contains 16 residues. Between the trimmed V and J ends, which lost 4 bases and 3 bases, there was a span of 18 bases. Germline CDR1 MGHRA, CDR2 YSYEKL. The CDR3 DNA reads as TGCGCCAGCAGCCCAGTCCCCGGGACTCCCAAAGAGACCCAGTACTTC. This sequence encodes CASSPVPGTPKETQYF.

This clonotype was observed many times. This chain connects TRBV7-3 to TRBJ2-1; 8 nucleotides match TRBD1. V shed 1 base, J shed 8 bases, and the junction held 7 bases outside the gene matches. The CDR3 contains 15 residues. Germline-derived CDR1 and CDR2 are SGHTA and FQGTGA. The CDR3 coding sequence is TGTGCCAGCAGCTTAAAGACAGGGGATCAACATGAGCAGTTCTTC. Its protein product is CASSLKTGDQHEQFF.